This TCR beta chain was observed in a study of T cell responses to AZD1222 COVID-19 vaccine. Broader study findings: Regions 160-218 and 743-854 dominated among vaccine-associated CD4 TCRs spanning spike. Regions left unmutated in variants are reportedly the target of nearly half of spike-specific TCRs. Clonal diversity was possibly underestimated, and white British individuals and females predominated among donors.

This CDR3 comprises 14 residues. Trimming took off 7 bases at V and 0 bases at J, with 10 bases between the two ends. Looked up from germline, CDR1 is MNHEY and CDR2 is SVGAGI. In the case of this clone: What it recognizes is unknown.

This table comes from immunoSEQ multiplex PCR, and its TCRdb copy is limited to in-frame clones, with some not included. The sample has some 150,000 clones; approximately 88% are singletons. This sample comprised peripheral blood, obtained 28 days after the second AZD1222 dose. V is TRBV6-5 and J is TRBJ1-5; possibly TRBD1 for D (5 bases). The receptor was isolated from an adult who received the AZD1222 COVID-19 vaccine. The CDR3 spells CASIGGYSNQPQHF. CDR3 DNA: TGTGCCAGCATTGGGGGTTATAGCAATCAGCCCCAGCATTTT.